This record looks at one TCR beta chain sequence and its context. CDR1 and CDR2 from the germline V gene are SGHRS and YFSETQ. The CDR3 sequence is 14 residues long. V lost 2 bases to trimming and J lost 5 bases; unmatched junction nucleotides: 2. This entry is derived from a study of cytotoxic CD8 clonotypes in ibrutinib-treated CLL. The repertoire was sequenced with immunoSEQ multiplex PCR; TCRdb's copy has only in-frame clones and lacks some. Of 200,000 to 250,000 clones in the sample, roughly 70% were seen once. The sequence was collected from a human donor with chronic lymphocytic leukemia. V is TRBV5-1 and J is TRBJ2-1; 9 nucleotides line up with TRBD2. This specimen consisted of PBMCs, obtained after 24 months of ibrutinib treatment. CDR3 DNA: TGCGCCAGCAGCTTTCTAGCGGGGAACAATGAGCAGTTCTTC. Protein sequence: CASSFLAGNNEQFF.